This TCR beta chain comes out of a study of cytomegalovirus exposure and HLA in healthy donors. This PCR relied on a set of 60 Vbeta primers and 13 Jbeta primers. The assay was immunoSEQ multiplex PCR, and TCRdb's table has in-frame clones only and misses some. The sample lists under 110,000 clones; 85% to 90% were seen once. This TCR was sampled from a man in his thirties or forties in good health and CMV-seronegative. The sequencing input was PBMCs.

As DNA, the CDR3 is TGTGCCAGAAGCCCCGACACTTATAGCAATCAGCCCCAGCATTTT. Encoded protein: CARSPDTYSNQPQHF. The rearrangement joins TRBV5-3 to TRBJ1-5; D is ambiguous. TRBV5-3 is flagged as an ORF with uncertain function. This CDR3 has 15 residues. V was shortened by 4 bases and J by 0 bases, with 11 bases between the two germline ends.